This note documents a single T cell receptor (beta chain) sequence. These data come from a study of blood T cell repertoires in COVID-19. Background on the study: Samples representing acute and convalescent COVID-19 were sourced from the United States, Italy and Spain.

Some clones are missing from TCRdb's copy, which holds only in-frame ones; the method was immunoSEQ multiplex PCR. Of 95,000 to 150,000 clones in the sample, roughly 84% were seen once. The CDR3 is 14 residues long. Trimming at V came to 9 bases and at J to 11 bases, leaving 16 bases not matched to a gene. Germline V lookup: CDR1 MGHDK, CDR2 SYGVNS. The participants were between about 18 and 95 years old and came from roughly 25 US areas. Recovered participants had two consecutive negative NP/OP PCR tests, healthcare professional clearance, or symptom resolution. Material: PBMCs or T cells enriched from blood (not recorded which). This TCR came from a woman in her twenties or thirties who had recovered from COVID-19. The rearrangement uses TRBV25-1 and TRBJ1-1; 9 nucleotides align to TRBD1. The DNA of the CDR3 is TGTGCCAGACCCTTGGTCACAGGGGGCTTAGTGGCTTTCTTT. Translated: CARPLVTGGLVAFF.